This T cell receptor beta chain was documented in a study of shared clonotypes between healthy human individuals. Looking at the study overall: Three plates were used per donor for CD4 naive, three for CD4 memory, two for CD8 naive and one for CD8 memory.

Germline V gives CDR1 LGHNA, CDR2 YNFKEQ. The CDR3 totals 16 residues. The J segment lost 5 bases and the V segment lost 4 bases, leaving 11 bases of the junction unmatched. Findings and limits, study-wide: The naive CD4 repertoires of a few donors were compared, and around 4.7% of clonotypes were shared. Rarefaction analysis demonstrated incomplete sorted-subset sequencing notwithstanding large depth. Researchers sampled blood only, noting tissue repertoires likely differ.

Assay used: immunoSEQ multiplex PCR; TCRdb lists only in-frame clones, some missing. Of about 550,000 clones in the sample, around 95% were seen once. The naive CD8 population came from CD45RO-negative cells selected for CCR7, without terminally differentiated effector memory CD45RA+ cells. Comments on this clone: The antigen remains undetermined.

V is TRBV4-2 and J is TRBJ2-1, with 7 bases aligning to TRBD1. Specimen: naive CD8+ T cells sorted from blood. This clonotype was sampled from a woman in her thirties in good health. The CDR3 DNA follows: TGTGCCAGCAGCCCCGCGCCGGGACAGTTACACAATGAGCAGTTCTTC. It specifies CASSPAPGQLHNEQFF.